This T cell receptor (beta chain) was observed in a study of cytomegalovirus exposure and HLA in healthy donors. Study-wide findings and caveats: According to an earlier analysis, most TCR beta V segments yielded productive rearrangements about 87% or about 30% of the time. The presence/absence work took it that sequencing depth was about the same across donors.

As regards this clone: Its antigen is not identified.

The CDR3 is 19 amino acids. CDR1 is ENHRY and CDR2 is SYGVKD in the germline V gene. Trimming left V 0 bases short and J 1 base short, with 16 bases between. This PCR relied on a set of 60 Vbeta primers and 13 Jbeta primers. The repertoire was sequenced with immunoSEQ multiplex PCR; TCRdb's copy has only in-frame clones and lacks some. The data hold about 140,000 clones, with 88% observed a single time. The chain joins TRBV10-3 to TRBJ2-6; D is possibly TRBD1 (6 bases). This receptor was obtained from a woman aged 40 to 50 in good health and CMV-seronegative. Sequenced: PBMCs. In DNA, the CDR3 is TGTGCCATCAGTGAGTCGATTGGGGGCCCCCAATCTGGGGCCAACGTCCTGACTTTC. It yields the protein CAISESIGGPQSGANVLTF.